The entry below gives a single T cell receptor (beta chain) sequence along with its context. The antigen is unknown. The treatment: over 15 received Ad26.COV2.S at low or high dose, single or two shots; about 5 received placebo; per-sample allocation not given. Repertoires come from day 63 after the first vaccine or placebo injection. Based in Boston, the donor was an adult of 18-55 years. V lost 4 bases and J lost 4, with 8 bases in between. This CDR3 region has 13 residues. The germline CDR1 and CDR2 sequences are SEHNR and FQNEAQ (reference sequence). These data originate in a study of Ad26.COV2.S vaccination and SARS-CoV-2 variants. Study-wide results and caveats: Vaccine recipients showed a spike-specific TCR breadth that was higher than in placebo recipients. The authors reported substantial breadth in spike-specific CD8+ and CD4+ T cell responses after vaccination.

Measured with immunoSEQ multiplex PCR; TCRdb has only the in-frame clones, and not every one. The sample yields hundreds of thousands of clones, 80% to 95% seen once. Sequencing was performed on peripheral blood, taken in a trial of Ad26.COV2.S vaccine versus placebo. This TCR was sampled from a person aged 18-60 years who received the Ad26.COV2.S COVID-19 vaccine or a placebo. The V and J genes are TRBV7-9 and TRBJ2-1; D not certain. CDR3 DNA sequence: TGTGCCAGCAGCTCGGGCGTATACAATGAGCAGTTCTTC. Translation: CASSSGVYNEQFF.